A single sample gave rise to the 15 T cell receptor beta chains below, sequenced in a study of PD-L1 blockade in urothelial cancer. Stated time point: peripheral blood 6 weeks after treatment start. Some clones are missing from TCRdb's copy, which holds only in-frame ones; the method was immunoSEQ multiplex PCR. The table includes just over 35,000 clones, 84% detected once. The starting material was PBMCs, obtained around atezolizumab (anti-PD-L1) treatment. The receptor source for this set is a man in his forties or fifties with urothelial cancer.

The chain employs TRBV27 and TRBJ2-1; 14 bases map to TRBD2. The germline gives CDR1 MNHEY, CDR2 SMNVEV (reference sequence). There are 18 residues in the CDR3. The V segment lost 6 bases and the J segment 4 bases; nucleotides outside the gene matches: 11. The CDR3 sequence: CASSKGTSGSGFYNEQFF. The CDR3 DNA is TGTGCCAGCAGCAAAGGGACTAGCGGGAGTGGATTTTACAATGAGCAGTTCTTC.

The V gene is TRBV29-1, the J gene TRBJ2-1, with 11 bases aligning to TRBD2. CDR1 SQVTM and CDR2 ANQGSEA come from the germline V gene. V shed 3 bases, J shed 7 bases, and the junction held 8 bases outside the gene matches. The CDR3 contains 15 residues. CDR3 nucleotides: TGCAGCGTTGAGGGACTAGCGGACCTTTCGAATGAGCAGTTCTTC. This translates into CSVEGLADLSNEQFF.

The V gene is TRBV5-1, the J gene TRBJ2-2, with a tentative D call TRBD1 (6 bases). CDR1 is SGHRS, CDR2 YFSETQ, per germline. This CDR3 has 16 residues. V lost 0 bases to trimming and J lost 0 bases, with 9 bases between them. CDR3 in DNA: TGCGCCAGCAGCTTGGATGGGGGCGCGAACACCGGGGAGCTGTTTTTT. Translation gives CASSLDGGANTGELFF.

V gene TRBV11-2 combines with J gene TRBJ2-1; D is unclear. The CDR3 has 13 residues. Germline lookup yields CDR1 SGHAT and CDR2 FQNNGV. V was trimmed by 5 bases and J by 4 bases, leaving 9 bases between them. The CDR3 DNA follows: TGTGCCAGCAGCCCCCGACATTACAATGAGCAGTTCTTC. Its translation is CASSPRHYNEQFF.

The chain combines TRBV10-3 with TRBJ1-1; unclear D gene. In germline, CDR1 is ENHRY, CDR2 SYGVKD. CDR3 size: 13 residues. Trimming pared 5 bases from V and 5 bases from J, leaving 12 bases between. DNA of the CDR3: TGTGCCATCAGTCCCGGCGGGAGGACTGAAGCTTTCTTT. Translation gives CAISPGGRTEAFF.

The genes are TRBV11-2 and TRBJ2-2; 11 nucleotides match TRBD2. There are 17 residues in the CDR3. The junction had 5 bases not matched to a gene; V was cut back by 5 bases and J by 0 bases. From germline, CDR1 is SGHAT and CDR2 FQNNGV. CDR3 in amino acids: CASSLGTSGSNTGELFF. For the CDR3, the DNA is TGTGCCAGCAGCCTTGGGACTAGCGGTTCGAACACCGGGGAGCTGTTTTTT.

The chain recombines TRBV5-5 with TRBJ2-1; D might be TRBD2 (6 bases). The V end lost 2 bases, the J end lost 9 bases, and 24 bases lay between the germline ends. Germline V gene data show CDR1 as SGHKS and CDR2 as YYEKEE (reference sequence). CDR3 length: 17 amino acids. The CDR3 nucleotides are TGTGCCAGCAGCTTAGATCCGCGGGATTCCTTGGTGGGTGAGCAGTTCTTC. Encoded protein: CASSLDPRDSLVGEQFF.

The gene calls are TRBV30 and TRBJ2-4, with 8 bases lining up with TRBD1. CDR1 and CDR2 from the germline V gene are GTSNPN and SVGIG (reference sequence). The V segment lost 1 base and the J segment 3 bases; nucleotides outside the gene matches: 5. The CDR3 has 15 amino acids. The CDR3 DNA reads TGTGCCTGGAGTGCCTCAGGGGGCCTCAAAAACATTCAGTACTTC. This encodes CAWSASGGLKNIQYF.

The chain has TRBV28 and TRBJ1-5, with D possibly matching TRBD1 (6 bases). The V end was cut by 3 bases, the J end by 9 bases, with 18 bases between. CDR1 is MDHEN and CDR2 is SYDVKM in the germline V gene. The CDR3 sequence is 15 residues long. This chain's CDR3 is CASSFTQGRGGPQHF. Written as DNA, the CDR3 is TGTGCCAGCAGTTTTACACAGGGCCGAGGGGGGCCCCAGCATTTT.

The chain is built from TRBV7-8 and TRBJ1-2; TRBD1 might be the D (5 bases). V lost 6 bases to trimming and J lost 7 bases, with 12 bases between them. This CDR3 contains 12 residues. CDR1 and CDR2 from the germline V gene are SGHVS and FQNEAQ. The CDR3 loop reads CASSRRGFGYTF. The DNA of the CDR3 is TGTGCCAGCAGTCGGAGGGGCTTTGGCTACACCTTC.

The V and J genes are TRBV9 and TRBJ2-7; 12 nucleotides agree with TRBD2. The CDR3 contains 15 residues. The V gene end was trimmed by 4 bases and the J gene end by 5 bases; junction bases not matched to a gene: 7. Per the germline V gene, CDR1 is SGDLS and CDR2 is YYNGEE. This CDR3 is CASSNLAGGPNEQYF. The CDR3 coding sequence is TGTGCCAGCAGCAATCTAGCGGGAGGGCCGAACGAGCAGTACTTC.

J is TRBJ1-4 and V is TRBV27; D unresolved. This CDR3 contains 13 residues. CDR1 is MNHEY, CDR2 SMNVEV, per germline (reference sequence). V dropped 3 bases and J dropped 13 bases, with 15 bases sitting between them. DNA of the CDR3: TGTGCCAGCAGTTTGTTTGTTGGTCGGGGACTGTTTTTT. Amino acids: CASSLFVGRGLFF.

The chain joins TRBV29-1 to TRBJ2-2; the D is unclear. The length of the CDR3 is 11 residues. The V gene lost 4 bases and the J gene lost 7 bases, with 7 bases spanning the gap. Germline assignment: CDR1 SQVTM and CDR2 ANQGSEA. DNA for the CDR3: TGCAGCGTTGTATGGAGCGGGGAGCTGTTTTTT. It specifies CSVVWSGELFF.

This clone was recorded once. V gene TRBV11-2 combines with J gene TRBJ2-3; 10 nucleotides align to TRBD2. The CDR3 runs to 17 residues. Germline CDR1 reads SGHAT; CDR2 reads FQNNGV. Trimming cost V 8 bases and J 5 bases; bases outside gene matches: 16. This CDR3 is CASEGSTSGIMIDTQYF. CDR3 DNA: TGTGCCAGCGAGGGATCTACTAGCGGGATTATGATAGATACGCAGTATTTT.

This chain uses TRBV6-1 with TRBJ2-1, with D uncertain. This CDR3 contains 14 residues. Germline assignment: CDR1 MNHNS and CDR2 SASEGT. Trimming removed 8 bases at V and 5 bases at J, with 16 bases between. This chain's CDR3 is CASYPTPPDNEQFF. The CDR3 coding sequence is TGTGCCAGCTACCCTACTCCCCCCGACAATGAGCAGTTCTTC.